Each of the 30 T cell receptor beta chains below was sequenced from the same sample in a study of blood T cell repertoires in COVID-19. Repertoires were generated with immunoSEQ multiplex PCR, while TCRdb's copy carries only in-frame clones and drops some. The sample includes 100,000 to 150,000 clones, approximately 88% of them seen just once. The source material was peripheral blood. All receptors come from a woman aged 80 or over with acute or convalescent COVID-19.

V is TRBV13 and J is TRBJ2-1; 10 positions agree with TRBD2. The CDR3 loop spans 17 amino acids. Looked up from germline, CDR1 is PRHDT and CDR2 is FYEKMQ (reference sequence). J was trimmed by 0 bases and V by 5 bases; bases with no gene match: 7. CDR3 sequence: CASSLASGGLSYNEQFF. The CDR3 DNA sequence: TGTGCCAGCAGCCTTGCTAGCGGGGGCCTCTCCTACAATGAGCAGTTCTTC.

The genes are TRBV10-3 and TRBJ1-2, with D maybe TRBD1 (6 bases). Trimming shortened V by 3 bases and J by 13 bases, and 21 bases separated the two germline ends. This CDR3 spans 14 amino acids. CDR1 is ENHRY and CDR2 is SYGVKD in the germline V gene. The CDR3 here is CAISEGSDRLRCTF. The CDR3 region has the DNA TGTGCCATCAGTGAAGGATCTGACAGGTTGAGGTGCACCTTC.

V and J are TRBV12-3 or TRBV12-4 and TRBJ1-5, with D perhaps TRBD1 (5 bases). The CDR3 length is 13 residues. The ends were cut back, 7 bases at V and 3 bases at J, with 10 bases in the middle. CDR3 region: CASTPGYNQPQHF. The CDR3 DNA reads as TGTGCCAGCACCCCAGGGTACAATCAGCCCCAGCATTTT.

The chain's CDR3 is CASTDRGVSTDTQYF. The CDR3 DNA is TGTGCCAGCACCGACAGGGGAGTGAGCACAGATACGCAGTATTTT. The genes are TRBV6-6 and TRBJ2-3; TRBD1 agrees at 8 bases. Germline CDR1 reads MNHNY; CDR2 reads SVGAGI (reference sequence). Trimming removed 7 bases from V and 0 bases from J; junction bases left unmatched: 6. The CDR3 consists of 15 residues.

This sequence joins TRBV29-1 and TRBJ1-1; the match to TRBD1 covers 7 bases. V gave up 4 bases and J gave up 3 bases; unmatched junction bases: 5. This CDR3 is built from 13 residues. Per the germline V gene, CDR1 is SQVTM and CDR2 is ANQGSEA. CDR3 in amino acids: CSVAPQGYTEAFF. The CDR3 DNA reads TGCAGCGTTGCCCCACAGGGGTACACTGAAGCTTTCTTT.

The chain couples TRBV18 to TRBJ2-7; 7 bases align to TRBD2. The CDR3 length is 14 residues. Germline V gene sequence: CDR1 KGHSH, CDR2 LQKENI. After removal of 3 bases from V and 6 bases from J, the junction contained 8 bases not matched to a gene. CDR3 sequence: CASSPSSWEGEQYF. The CDR3 DNA follows: TGTGCCAGCTCACCTTCTTCATGGGAGGGCGAGCAGTACTTC.

This clone showed up just a few times. The chain carries TRBV5-1 and TRBJ2-3; 11 bases are a match to TRBD2. V was pared by 0 bases and J by 6 bases, with 9 bases of the junction left unmatched. CDR1 and CDR2 from the germline V gene are SGHRS and YFSETQ. This CDR3 is 17 amino acids long. The CDR3 sequence: CASSLAPLAGGMDTQYF. The CDR3 DNA sequence: TGCGCCAGCAGCTTGGCCCCCTTAGCGGGGGGGATGGATACGCAGTATTTT.

The rearrangement joins TRBV9 to TRBJ2-2, with a possible D match to TRBD2 (5 bases). CDR1 and CDR2 (germline): SGDLS, YYNGEE. The CDR3 consists of 15 residues. V lost 0 bases to trimming and J lost 5 bases, with 11 bases between them. The CDR3 here is CASSVVGSGTGELFF. In DNA, the CDR3 is TGTGCCAGCAGCGTAGTGGGCTCGGGAACCGGGGAGCTGTTTTTT.

As regards this clone: Different DNA sequences within this sample yield the same CDR3. The chain combines TRBV7-2 with TRBJ2-5, with D perhaps matching TRBD1 (5 bases). Germline V CDR1 and CDR2: SGHTA, FQGNSA. The germline V and J ends were trimmed by 0 bases and 4 bases, with 9 bases remaining between them. The CDR3 is 14 amino acids. The CDR3 is CASSLAGVGETQYF. In DNA, the CDR3 is TGTGCCAGCAGCTTAGCAGGGGTCGGAGAGACCCAGTACTTC. The variable domain in full, completed from reference TRBV7-2 and TRBJ2-5, reads GAGVSQSPSNKVTEKGKDVELRCDPISGHTALYWYRQSLGQGLEFLIYFQGNSAPDKSGLPSDRFSAERTGGSVSTLTIQRTQQEDSAVYLCASSLAGVGETQYFGPGTRLLVL.

V and J are TRBV21-1 and TRBJ2-1; TRBD2, as called in the table, went unchecked against the DNA. TRBV21-1 is assigned pseudogene status. The CDR3 spans 15 residues. CDR3 residues: CASSVGTRSHNEQFF. The CDR3 region has the DNA TGTGCCAGCAGTGTCGGGACTAGATCCCACAATGAGCAGTTCTTC.

CDR3 coding DNA: TGTGCCAGCAGCTTACACCTATGGACAGGGCCGAACACCGGGGAGCTGTTTTTT. It translates to CASSLHLWTGPNTGELFF. This chain joins TRBV7-9 and TRBJ2-2, with TRBD1 matching 8 bases. The germline CDR1 and CDR2 sequences are SEHNR and FQNEAQ (reference sequence). There are 18 residues in the CDR3. With V trimmed by 2 bases and J by 0 bases, 8 bases remained unmatched.

The chain combines TRBV7-9 with TRBJ2-1, with 7 nucleotides matching TRBD2. CDR1 SEHNR and CDR2 FQNEAQ come from the germline V gene (reference sequence). This CDR3 has 16 residues. With V trimmed by 5 bases and J by 4 bases, 11 bases remained unmatched. This CDR3 is CASSPRLLAEYNEQFF. In nucleotides, the CDR3 is TGTGCCAGCAGCCCCCGACTCCTAGCGGAGTACAATGAGCAGTTCTTC. Variable domain in full (rest from reference TRBV7-9 and TRBJ2-1): DTGVSQNPRHKITKRGQNVTFRCDPISEHNRLYWYRQTLGQGPEFLTYFQNEAQLEKSRLLSDRFSAERPKGSFSTLEIQRTEQGDSAMYLCASSPRLLAEYNEQFFGPGTRLTVL.

This chain joins TRBV19 and TRBJ1-6, with D tentatively TRBD1 (5 bases). This CDR3 is 14 amino acids long. The germline CDR1 and CDR2 sequences are LNHDA and SQIVND (reference sequence). Trimming pared 6 bases from V and 9 bases from J, leaving 15 bases between. The chain's CDR3 is CASSIRELSSPLHF. Written as DNA, the CDR3 is TGTGCCAGTAGCATCAGGGAATTGAGTTCACCCCTCCACTTT.

V usage is TRBV19 and J usage is TRBJ2-2; 7 bases fit TRBD2. J lost 5 bases, V lost 7 bases, and 7 bases had no gene match. Germline V CDR1 and CDR2: LNHDA, SQIVND (reference sequence). This CDR3 contains 14 residues. The CDR3: CASTPGRETGELFF. For the CDR3, the DNA is TGTGCCAGTACCCCTGGGCGGGAGACCGGGGAGCTGTTTTTT.

The J gene is TRBJ1-1, the V gene TRBV3-1 (or the pseudogene TRBV3-2), with unresolved D. The CDR3 runs 12 residues. The V and J ends lost 9 bases and 1 base respectively, with 9 bases between them. Per germline, CDR1 LGHDT and CDR2 YNNKEL (reference sequence). The CDR3 bases are TGTGCCAGTACCCGGTCGAACACTGAAGCTTTCTTT. Translation: CASTRSNTEAFF.

This chain links TRBV4-3 with TRBJ2-3; 10 nucleotides align to TRBD2. Germline CDR1 and CDR2: LGHNA and YSLEER. Losses at the gene ends were 2 bases for V and 1 base for J; bases not matched to a gene: 3. The CDR3 runs to 16 residues. The CDR3 DNA reads as TGCGCCAGCAGCCAACAGCGGGGGGGCCGCACAGATACGCAGTATTTT. It is translated as CASSQQRGGRTDTQYF.

A remark on this clone: Other DNA sequences from this sample encode an identical CDR3 as well. The chain links TRBV18 to TRBJ2-7; 8 nucleotides line up with TRBD1. Per germline, CDR1 KGHSH and CDR2 LQKENI. The CDR3 has 14 residues. Trimming at V came to 6 bases and at J to 1 base, leaving 5 bases not matched to a gene. CDR3 protein: CASSPDRVSYEQYF. In DNA form, the CDR3 reads TGTGCCAGCTCGCCGGACAGGGTATCCTACGAGCAGTACTTC.

V is TRBV2 and J is TRBJ2-1; a weak D match, TRBD2 (5 bases). V was cut by 5 bases and J by 9 bases, with 20 bases left in between. CDR1 SNHLY and CDR2 FYNNEI come from the germline V gene. The CDR3 runs 15 residues. The CDR3 loop is CASSPTRSPRGEQFF. The CDR3, as DNA: TGTGCCAGCAGTCCTACTAGGTCCCCCCGCGGTGAGCAGTTCTTC.

With regard to this clone: Other DNA sequences in the same sample also yield this CDR3. The CDR3 is CSAPRNTEAFF. As DNA, the CDR3 is TGCAGTGCCCCTCGGAACACTGAAGCTTTCTTT. The rearrangement uses TRBV20-1 and TRBJ1-1; no clear D gene. V was shortened by 6 bases and J by 1 base, with 6 bases between the two germline ends. CDR1 is DFQATT, CDR2 SNEGSKA, per germline (reference sequence). The CDR3 spans 11 residues.

This chain links TRBV10-1 with TRBJ1-1; D is unclear. V shed 2 bases and J shed 4 bases, with 8 bases lying between them. The CDR3 length is 13 residues. Germline CDR1 is WNHNN and CDR2 is SYGVQD (reference sequence). The CDR3 DNA sequence: TGCGCCAGCAGTGAGGGGAGGAGCACTGAAGCTTTCTTT. Protein sequence: CASSEGRSTEAFF.

This sequence joins TRBV6-5 and TRBJ2-1; 9 bases are shared with TRBD1. CDR1 and CDR2 from the germline V gene are MNHEY and SVGAGI. The CDR3 runs to 15 residues. V trimming: 8 bases; J trimming: 4 bases; junction bases outside the gene matches: 9. The CDR3 loop is CASHPRQGGYNEQFF. CDR3 nucleotides: TGTGCCAGCCACCCACGACAGGGGGGTTACAATGAGCAGTTCTTC.

The V call is TRBV2, the J call TRBJ2-3; TRBD2 matches 8 bases. Trimming took 4 bases from V and 8 from J; bases not matched to a gene: 11. The CDR3 is made up of 15 amino acids. CDR1 is SNHLY, CDR2 FYNNEI, per germline. The DNA of the CDR3 is TGTGCCAGCAGTGGTCGGGGGGGCCTTCCGGGTACGCAGTATTTT. Its translation: CASSGRGGLPGTQYF.

The chain carries TRBV7-8 and TRBJ1-1, with TRBD1 matching over 7 bases. There are 16 residues in the CDR3. The V gene's germline CDR1 is SGHVS and CDR2 FQNEAQ. J was trimmed by 3 bases and V by 5 bases; bases with no gene match: 12. The CDR3 protein is CASSLSTGVAHTEAFF. Here the CDR3 DNA reads TGTGCCAGCAGCCTTTCTACAGGGGTTGCGCACACTGAAGCTTTCTTT.

The V gene is TRBV7-9, the J gene TRBJ2-1; a possible D gene is TRBD1 (5 bases). CDR3 length: 13 residues. V lost 2 bases and J lost 9, with 11 bases in between. Germline assignment: CDR1 SEHNR and CDR2 FQNEAQ (reference sequence). Here the CDR3 DNA reads TGTGCCAGCAGCTTAATCGACCAGGGTGAGCAGTTCTTC. Translating it yields CASSLIDQGEQFF.

The chain carries TRBV29-1 and TRBJ2-5; 8 positions agree with TRBD1. Germline CDR1 is SQVTM and CDR2 is ANQGSEA. Trimming cost V 3 bases and J 2 bases; bases outside gene matches: 5. This CDR3 spans 14 amino acids. The CDR3 loop reads CSVDPGQGQETQYF. As DNA, the CDR3 is TGCAGCGTTGATCCTGGACAGGGTCAAGAGACCCAGTACTTC.

J is TRBJ1-3 and V is TRBV11-3, with D possibly matching TRBD1 (6 bases). CDR3 length: 17 residues. V shed 8 bases and J shed 5 bases, with 25 bases lying between them. CDR1 is SGHNT and CDR2 is YENEEA in the germline V gene. The CDR3 DNA follows: TGTGCCAGCTCCAGGGGAAGGGTTGAAACGGGTCGAAACACCATATATTTT. Protein sequence: CASSRGRVETGRNTIYF.

The chain recombines TRBV5-5 with TRBJ2-2; D unresolved. The CDR3 is 13 residues long. V lost 3 bases, J lost 6 bases, and 9 bases lay in between. CDR1 is SGHKS and CDR2 is YYEKEE in the germline V gene (reference sequence). The CDR3 sequence is CASSSYSSGELFF. CDR3 sequence (DNA): TGTGCCAGCAGCTCCTATAGCTCCGGGGAGCTGTTTTTT.

This clone was seen a few times. This chain joins TRBV20-1 and TRBJ1-2; tentatively, D is TRBD1 (6 bases). The V gene's germline CDR1 is DFQATT and CDR2 SNEGSKA (reference sequence). V lost 5 bases, J lost 3 bases, and 13 bases lay in between. The CDR3 runs 13 residues. The CDR3 spells CSAGGQPDYGYTF. The CDR3 bases are TGCAGTGCTGGTGGACAGCCCGACTATGGCTACACCTTC.

J is TRBJ2-3 and V is TRBV11-2; D possibly corresponds to TRBD2 (5 bases). Germline loops: CDR1 SGHAT, CDR2 FQNNGV. The V end was cut by 1 base, the J end by 1 base, with 6 bases between. The CDR3 spans 14 residues. The chain's CDR3 is CASSLVGGTDTQYF. DNA for the CDR3: TGTGCCAGCAGCTTAGTCGGGGGCACAGATACGCAGTATTTT.

This clone came up a few times. This chain uses TRBV7-9 with TRBJ1-2; D is unclear. The CDR3 extends over 13 amino acids. Germline V gene sequence: CDR1 SEHNR, CDR2 FQNEAQ (reference sequence). Trimming shortened V by 5 bases and J by 8 bases, and 15 bases separated the two germline ends. Here the CDR3 reads CASSPHPDSGYTF. CDR3 DNA: TGTGCCAGCAGCCCCCACCCAGATTCAGGCTACACCTTC. The full variable domain, completed using reference TRBV7-9 and TRBJ1-2, is DTGVSQNPRHKITKRGQNVTFRCDPISEHNRLYWYRQTLGQGPEFLTYFQNEAQLEKSRLLSDRFSAERPKGSFSTLEIQRTEQGDSAMYLCASSPHPDSGYTFGSGTRLTVV.